These T cell receptor beta chains were read from a single sample in a study of OX40 agonist ivuxolimab in advanced cancers. Profiled with immunoSEQ multiplex PCR; TCRdb holds only in-frame clones, not every one. The sample includes tens of thousands of clones, roughly 90% of them seen just once. Sequenced here: CD4+ or CD8+ T cells sorted from blood, sampled in a trial of the OX40 agonist ivuxolimab. All receptors come from an adult with an advanced solid tumor such as melanoma, head and neck, liver or kidney cancer. The CDR3 runs from the conserved cysteine through the conserved F or W. The D gene is left open where the match is weak. Expanded clones get a size class; other rows say once, few or many, or leave the size out.

TRBV7-2	TRBJ2-7	.	TRBD1	CASSLGRTGGYYEQYF	TGTGCCAGCAGCTTAGGACGGACAGGGGGTTACTACGAGCAGTACTTC
TRBV5-1	TRBJ2-3	.	TRBD1	CASSLVGQGSQDTQYF	TGCGCCAGCAGCTTGGTGGGACAGGGAAGTCAAGATACGCAGTATTTT
TRBV2	TRBJ2-7	.	.	CASSAGVGYEQYF	TGTGCCAGCAGTGCCGGCGTAGGCTACGAGCAGTACTTC
TRBV2	TRBJ2-3	.	.	CATGRSGVGTDTQYF	TGTGCCACCGGACGTTCGGGGGTTGGCACAGATACGCAGTATTTT
TRBV27	TRBJ2-5	.	TRBD1	CASRADRAALETQYF	TGTGCCAGCAGGGCCGACAGGGCGGCATTAGAGACCCAGTACTTC
TRBV14	TRBJ1-3	.	.	CASSQDKVLGNTIYF	TGTGCCAGCAGCCAAGATAAGGTTTTGGGAAACACCATATATTTT
TRBV6-7	TRBJ2-7	.	TRBD1	CASSSQTGVGDEQYF	TGTGCCAGCAGTTCACAGACAGGGGTTGGGGACGAGCAGTACTTC
TRBV6-6	TRBJ2-6	.	.	CATLTGRPSGANVLTF	TGTGCCACCTTAACGGGTCGTCCCTCTGGGGCCAACGTCCTGACTTTC
TRBV6-1	TRBJ2-5	.	.	CASSPGLQETQYF	TGTGCCAGCAGCCCCGGGCTTCAAGAGACCCAGTACTTC
TRBV14	TRBJ2-7	.	TRBD1	CASSLQWGQHYEQYF	TGTGCCAGCAGCCTCCAGTGGGGACAGCACTACGAGCAGTACTTC
TRBV11-2	TRBJ1-1	.	.	CASSHDGYTEAFF	TGTGCCAGCAGCCACGACGGGTATACTGAAGCTTTCTTT
TRBV7-9	TRBJ2-7	.	.	CASSLDPLGRSVNEQYF	TGTGCCAGCAGCTTAGATCCCCTGGGAAGATCGGTTAACGAGCAGTACTTC
TRBV27	TRBJ2-3	.	.	CASSFGLDTQYF	TGTGCCAGCAGTTTTGGTTTAGATACGCAGTATTTT
TRBV7-6	TRBJ2-1	.	TRBD2	CASSGGTSGYNEQFF	TGTGCCAGCTCCGGAGGGACTAGCGGCTACAATGAGCAGTTCTTC
TRBV7-2	TRBJ2-7	.	TRBD2	CASSPVVSGLYEQYF	TGTGCCAGCAGCCCCGTTGTTAGCGGGTTATACGAGCAGTACTTC
TRBV18	TRBJ2-7	.	TRBD1	CASSPLGQGDSYEQYF	TGTGCCAGCTCACCTCTGGGACAGGGTGACTCCTACGAGCAGTACTTC
TRBV18	TRBJ1-4	.	TRBD1	CASSLTGGRRDNEKLFF	TGTGCCAGCTCACTTACAGGGGGTCGCCGGGATAATGAAAAACTGTTTTTT
TRBV27	TRBJ2-5	.	TRBD1	CASSQPGQGNQETQYF	TGTGCCAGCAGCCAACCGGGACAGGGAAATCAAGAGACCCAGTACTTC
TRBV5-5	TRBJ1-3	once	TRBD1	CASSSSDRGSFNTIYF	TGTGCCAGCAGCAGCTCCGACAGGGGAAGCTTTAACACCATATATTTT
TRBV5-4	TRBJ2-5	.	TRBD2	CASSLGTSGAVETQYF	TGTGCCAGCAGCTTGGGGACTAGCGGGGCGGTAGAGACCCAGTACTTC
TRBV6-6	TRBJ2-7	.	.	CASSTVSSYEQYF	TGTGCCAGCAGTACCGTAAGCTCCTACGAGCAGTACTTC
TRBV27	TRBJ1-1	.	.	CASSIAGNTEAFF	TGTGCCAGCAGTATCGCCGGGAACACTGAAGCTTTCTTT
TRBV27	TRBJ2-3	.	TRBD2	CASSPQASGGDTQYF	TGTGCCAGCAGTCCACAAGCGAGCGGGGGGGATACGCAGTATTTT
TRBV9	TRBJ2-7	.	.	CASSPYRDYEQYF	TGTGCCAGCAGCCCGTACAGGGACTACGAGCAGTACTTC
TRBV19	TRBJ2-7	.	.	CASSDAPGAYEQYF	TGTGCCAGTAGTGACGCCCCGGGGGCGTACGAGCAGTACTTC
TRBV27	TRBJ2-1	.	TRBD2	CASSYSGGAYEQFF	TGTGCCAGCAGTTACAGCGGGGGGGCTTATGAGCAGTTCTTC
TRBV18	TRBJ2-3	.	.	CASSPPGTRGTDTQYF	TGTGCCAGCTCACCACCCGGGACGAGGGGCACAGATACGCAGTATTTT
TRBV5-4	TRBJ2-2	.	.	CASSLGGPVTGELFF	TGTGCCAGCAGCTTGGGGGGGCCGGTCACCGGGGAGCTGTTTTTT
TRBV12-5	TRBJ2-1	.	.	CASGFRVDNEQFF	TGTGCTAGTGGCTTCAGGGTAGACAATGAGCAGTTCTTC
TRBV7-8	TRBJ1-3	.	.	CASSLGDASVSGNTIYF	TGTGCCAGCAGCTTAGGGGACGCGAGTGTCTCTGGAAACACCATATATTTT
TRBV5-5	TRBJ2-3	.	.	CASSRPPEGDTQYF	TGTGCCAGCAGCCGACCCCCGGAAGGAGATACGCAGTATTTT
TRBV29-1	TRBJ1-3	.	TRBD1	CSVEDWDRKHGNTIYF	TGCAGCGTTGAAGATTGGGACAGAAAACATGGAAACACCATATATTTT
TRBV7-9	TRBJ2-7	.	.	CASSSPGGTPYEQYF	TGTGCCAGCAGCTCGCCAGGGGGGACCCCCTACGAGCAGTACTTC
TRBV5-4	TRBJ1-1	.	.	CASSLGGKEAFF	TGTGCCAGCAGCTTGGGCGGAAAAGAAGCTTTCTTT
TRBV6-5	TRBJ2-3	.	TRBD1	CASSRQGTDTQYF	TGTGCCAGCAGTCGACAGGGGACAGATACGCAGTATTTT
TRBV11-2	TRBJ2-5	.	.	CASSQGGLNQETQYF	TGTGCCAGCAGCCAGGGGGGACTCAATCAAGAGACCCAGTACTTC
TRBV5-6	TRBJ1-2	.	.	CASSYSRQEGYTF	TGTGCCAGCAGCTATTCACGACAAGAAGGCTACACCTTC
TRBV6-1	TRBJ2-1	.	TRBD1	CASSYGTGEFF	TGTGCCAGCAGTTACGGGACAGGGGAGTTCTTC
TRBV7-9	TRBJ1-2	once	.	CASSSPPEGTNYGYTF	TGTGCCAGCAGCTCACCACCCGAGGGTACTAACTATGGCTACACCTTC
TRBV5-6	TRBJ2-5	.	TRBD2	CASSLPLAGQETQYF	TGTGCCAGCAGCTTACCGTTAGCGGGGCAAGAGACCCAGTACTTC
TRBV6-1	TRBJ2-7	.	.	CASSQRALGIYEQYF	TGTGCCAGCAGTCAAAGGGCCTTAGGGATCTACGAGCAGTACTTC
TRBV6-6	TRBJ2-7	.	.	CASNSIENYEQYF	TGTGCCAGCAACTCGATTGAGAACTACGAGCAGTACTTC
TRBV4-1	TRBJ2-2	.	.	CASSLDMEAGELFF	TGCGCCAGCAGCCTTGACATGGAGGCCGGGGAGCTGTTTTTT
TRBV4-1	TRBJ2-1	.	.	CASSQDFTGSYNEQFF	TGCGCCAGCAGCCAAGATTTCACAGGGTCCTACAATGAGCAGTTCTTC
TRBV7-8	TRBJ2-7	.	.	CASSLRPLLMDEQYF	TGTGCCAGCAGCTTACGGCCGCTGCTGATGGACGAGCAGTACTTC
TRBV28	TRBJ1-5	once	.	CASSFEDQPQHF	TGTGCCAGCAGTTTTGAAGATCAGCCCCAGCATTTT
TRBV6-6	TRBJ1-2	.	.	CASSYDKMGHYGYTF	TGTGCCAGCAGTTACGACAAAATGGGACACTATGGCTACACCTTC
TRBV15	TRBJ2-7	.	TRBD1	CATSRVGTVYEQYF	TGTGCCACCAGCAGAGTCGGGACAGTTTACGAGCAGTACTTC
TRBV28	TRBJ2-7	once	TRBD1	CASSFKDRSYEQYF	TGTGCCAGCAGTTTCAAGGACAGGAGCTACGAGCAGTACTTC
TRBV4-1	TRBJ2-3	.	.	CASSTTGEVTDTQYF	TGCGCCAGCAGTACCACAGGGGAGGTAACAGATACGCAGTATTTT